This record looks at one T cell receptor (beta chain) sequence and its context. This specimen comes from a study of blood T cell repertoires in COVID-19. Background on the study: Sample material is recorded as cDNA or gDNA derived from T cells, B-cell-depleted T cells, or PBMCs.

Participants spanned ages about 18 to 90 years and resided in about 25 US areas. The table came from immunoSEQ multiplex PCR; TCRdb's copy has only in-frame clones and leaves some out. The table shows some 170,000 clones, with roughly 88% occurring only once. Sequenced: PBMCs or T cells enriched from blood (not recorded which). The source of this sequence is a man in his fifties or sixties who had recovered from COVID-19.

The CDR3 DNA reads as TGTGCCAGCAAAATGACAGGGTATGGCTACACCTTC. This translates into CASKMTGYGYTF. V is TRBV12-3 or TRBV12-4 and J is TRBJ1-2, with 7 nucleotides matching TRBD1. The ends lost 7 bases at V and 5 bases at J; junction bases unmatched: 4. This CDR3 comprises 12 residues.